This TCR beta chain comes out of a study of blood T cell repertoires in COVID-19. Whole-study context: Samples taken during acute and convalescent COVID-19 were collected in the United States, Italy and Spain. The analysed material was cDNA or gDNA that came from T cells, B-cell-depleted T cells, or PBMCs.

CDR3 length equals 15 residues. The J segment lost 5 bases and the V segment lost 6 bases, leaving 11 bases of the junction unmatched. Germline V lookup: CDR1 MDHEN, CDR2 SYDVKM. Authors' processing steps: The assay estimated nucleated cells by amplifying reference gene primers. Clones were sequenced by immunoSEQ multiplex PCR, and TCRdb holds only the in-frame ones, with some missing. V and J calls and clone size are given by that table; D and trimming were obtained from the DNA. The sample holds approximately 85,000 clones, roughly 86% seen once. Sequenced sample: peripheral blood. The chain joins TRBV28 to TRBJ2-5; 8 bases are a match to TRBD2. The receptor's source is a woman aged 80 or older in a cohort sampled during active or convalescent COVID-19. In DNA, the CDR3 is TGTGCCAGCAGGGGGGGGAGCGGGAGTGTGGAGACCCAGTACTTC. Translated: CASRGGSGSVETQYF.